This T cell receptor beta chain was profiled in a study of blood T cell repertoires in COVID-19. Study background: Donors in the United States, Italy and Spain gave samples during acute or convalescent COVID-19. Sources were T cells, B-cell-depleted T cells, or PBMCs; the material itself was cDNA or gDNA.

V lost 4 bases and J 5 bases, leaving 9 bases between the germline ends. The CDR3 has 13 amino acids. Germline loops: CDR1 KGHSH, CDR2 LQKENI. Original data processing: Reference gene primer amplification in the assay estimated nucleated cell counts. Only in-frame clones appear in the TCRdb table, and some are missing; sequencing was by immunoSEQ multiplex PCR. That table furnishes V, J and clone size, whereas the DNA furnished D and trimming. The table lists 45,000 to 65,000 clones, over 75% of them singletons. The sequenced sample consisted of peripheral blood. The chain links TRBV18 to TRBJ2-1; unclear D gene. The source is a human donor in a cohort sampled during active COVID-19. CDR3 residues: CASSLSRDNEQFF. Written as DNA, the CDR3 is TGTGCCAGCTCACTCAGTCGGGACAATGAGCAGTTCTTC.